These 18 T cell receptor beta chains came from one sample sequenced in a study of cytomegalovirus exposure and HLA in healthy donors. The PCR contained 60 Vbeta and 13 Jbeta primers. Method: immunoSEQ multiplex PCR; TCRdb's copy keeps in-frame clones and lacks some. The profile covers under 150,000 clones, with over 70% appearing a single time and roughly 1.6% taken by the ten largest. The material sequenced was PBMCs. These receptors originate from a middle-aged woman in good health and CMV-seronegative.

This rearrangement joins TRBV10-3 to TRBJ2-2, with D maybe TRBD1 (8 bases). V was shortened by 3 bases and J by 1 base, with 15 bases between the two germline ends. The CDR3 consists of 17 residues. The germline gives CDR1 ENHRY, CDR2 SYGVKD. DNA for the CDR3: TGTGCCATCAGTGATCAACAGGGGGGGTTGAACACCGGGGAGCTGTTTTTT. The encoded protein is CAISDQQGGLNTGELFF.

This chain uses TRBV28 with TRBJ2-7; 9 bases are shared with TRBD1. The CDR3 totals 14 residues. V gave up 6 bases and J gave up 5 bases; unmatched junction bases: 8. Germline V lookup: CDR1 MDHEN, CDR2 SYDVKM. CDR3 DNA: TGTGCCAGCAGCCTGGACAGGGGATTTAACGAGCAGTACTTC. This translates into CASSLDRGFNEQYF.

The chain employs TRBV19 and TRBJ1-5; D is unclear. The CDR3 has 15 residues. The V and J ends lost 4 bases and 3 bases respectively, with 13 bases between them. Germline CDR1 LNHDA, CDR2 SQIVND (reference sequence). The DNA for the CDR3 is TGTGCCAGTAGTACCGCCGCAGGCCCCAATCAGCCCCAGCATTTT. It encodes CASSTAAGPNQPQHF. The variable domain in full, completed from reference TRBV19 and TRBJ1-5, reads DGGITQSPKYLFRKEGQNVTLSCEQNLNHDAMYWYRQDPGQGLRLIYYSQIVNDFQKGDIAEGYSVSREKKESFPLTVTSAQKNPTAFYLCASSTAAGPNQPQHFGDGTRLSIL.

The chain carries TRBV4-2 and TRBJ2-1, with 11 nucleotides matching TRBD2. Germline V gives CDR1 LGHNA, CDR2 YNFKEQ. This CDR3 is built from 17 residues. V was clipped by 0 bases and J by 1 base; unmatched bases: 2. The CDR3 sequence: CASSQDRTSGSYNEQFF. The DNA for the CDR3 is TGTGCCAGCAGCCAAGATCGGACTAGCGGGTCCTACAATGAGCAGTTCTTC.

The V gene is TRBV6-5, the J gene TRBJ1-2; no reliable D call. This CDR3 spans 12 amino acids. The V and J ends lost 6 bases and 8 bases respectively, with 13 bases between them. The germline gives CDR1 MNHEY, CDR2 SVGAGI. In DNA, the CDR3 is TGTGCCAGCAGAAACCGGGGTTACGGCTACACCTTC. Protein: CASRNRGYGYTF.

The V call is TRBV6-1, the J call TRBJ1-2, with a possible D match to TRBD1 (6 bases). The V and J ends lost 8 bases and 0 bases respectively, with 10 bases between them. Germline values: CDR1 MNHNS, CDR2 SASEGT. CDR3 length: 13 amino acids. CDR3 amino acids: CASVQGANYGYTF. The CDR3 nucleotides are TGTGCCAGCGTACAGGGTGCTAACTATGGCTACACCTTC.

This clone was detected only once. CDR3 region: CASSPSGGGTDTQYF. The DNA of the CDR3 is TGTGCCAGCAGCCCATCAGGGGGCGGCACAGATACGCAGTATTTT. This sequence joins TRBV5-6 and TRBJ2-3; 8 positions agree with TRBD1. Trimming at V came to 4 bases and at J to 1 base, leaving 5 bases not matched to a gene. Germline loops: CDR1 SGHDT, CDR2 YYEEEE. The CDR3 contains 15 residues.

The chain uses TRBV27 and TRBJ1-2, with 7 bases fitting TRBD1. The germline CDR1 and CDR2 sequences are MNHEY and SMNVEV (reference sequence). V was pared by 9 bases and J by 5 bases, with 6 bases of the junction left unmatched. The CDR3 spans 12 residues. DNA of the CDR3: TGTGCCAGTGCCGGGACAGAGTATGGCTACACCTTC. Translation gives CASAGTEYGYTF.

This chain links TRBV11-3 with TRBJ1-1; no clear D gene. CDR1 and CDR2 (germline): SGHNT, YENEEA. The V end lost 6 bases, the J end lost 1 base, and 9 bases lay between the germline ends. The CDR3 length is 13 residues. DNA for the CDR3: TGTGCCAGCAGTTGGTACTGGAACACTGAAGCTTTCTTT. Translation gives CASSWYWNTEAFF.

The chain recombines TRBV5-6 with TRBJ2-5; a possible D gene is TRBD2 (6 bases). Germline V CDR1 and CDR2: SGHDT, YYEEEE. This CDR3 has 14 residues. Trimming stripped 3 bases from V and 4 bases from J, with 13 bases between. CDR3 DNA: TGTGCCAGCAGCTCCACTAAGGGAGGAGAGACCCAGTACTTC. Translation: CASSSTKGGETQYF.

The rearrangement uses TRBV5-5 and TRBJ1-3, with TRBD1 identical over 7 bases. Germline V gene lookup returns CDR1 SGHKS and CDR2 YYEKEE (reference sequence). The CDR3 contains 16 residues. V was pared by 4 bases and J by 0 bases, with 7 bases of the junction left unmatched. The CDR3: CASSQSGTVSGNTIYF. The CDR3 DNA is TGTGCCAGCAGCCAATCCGGGACAGTCTCTGGAAACACCATATATTTT.

CDR3 nucleotides: TGTGCCAGCAGCTTCGGACAGGGGGCGTCGGTCTATGGCTACACCTTC. It translates to CASSFGQGASVYGYTF. This chain uses TRBV2 with TRBJ1-2; 11 nucleotides align to TRBD1. V shed 6 bases, J shed 4 bases, and the junction held 10 bases outside the gene matches. The CDR3 contains 16 residues. Germline V CDR1 and CDR2: SNHLY, FYNNEI.

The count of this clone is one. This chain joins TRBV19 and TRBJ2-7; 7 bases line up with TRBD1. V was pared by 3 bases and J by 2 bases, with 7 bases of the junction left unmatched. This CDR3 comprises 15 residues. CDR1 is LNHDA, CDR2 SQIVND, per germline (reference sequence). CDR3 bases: TGTGCCAGTAGTATCACAGGGGTAACAACCTACGAGCAGTACTTC. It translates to CASSITGVTTYEQYF.

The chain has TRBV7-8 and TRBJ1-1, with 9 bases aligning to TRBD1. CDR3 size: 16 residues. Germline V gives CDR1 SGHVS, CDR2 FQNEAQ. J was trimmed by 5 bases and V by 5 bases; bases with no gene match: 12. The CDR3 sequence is CASSQWGQGIGTEAFF. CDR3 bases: TGTGCCAGCAGCCAGTGGGGACAGGGCATCGGTACTGAAGCTTTCTTT.

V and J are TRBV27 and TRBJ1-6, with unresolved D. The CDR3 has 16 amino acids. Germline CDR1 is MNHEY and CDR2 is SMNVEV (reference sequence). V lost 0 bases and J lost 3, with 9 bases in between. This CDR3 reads CASSLSMVSYNSPLHF. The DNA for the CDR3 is TGTGCCAGCAGTTTATCGATGGTCAGCTATAATTCACCCCTCCACTTT.

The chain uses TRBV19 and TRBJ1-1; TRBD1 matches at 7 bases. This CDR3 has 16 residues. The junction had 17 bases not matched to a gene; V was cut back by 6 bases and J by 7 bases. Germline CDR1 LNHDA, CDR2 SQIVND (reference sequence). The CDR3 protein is CASSPSPGQGVVEAFF. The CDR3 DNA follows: TGTGCCAGTAGCCCCTCACCGGGGCAGGGGGTTGTTGAAGCTTTCTTT.

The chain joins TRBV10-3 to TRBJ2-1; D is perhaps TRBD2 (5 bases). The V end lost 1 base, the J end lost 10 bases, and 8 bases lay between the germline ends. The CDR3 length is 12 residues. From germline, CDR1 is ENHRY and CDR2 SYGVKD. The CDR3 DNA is TGTGCCATCAGTGAGTTATCGGGGGAGCAGTTCTTC. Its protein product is CAISELSGEQFF.

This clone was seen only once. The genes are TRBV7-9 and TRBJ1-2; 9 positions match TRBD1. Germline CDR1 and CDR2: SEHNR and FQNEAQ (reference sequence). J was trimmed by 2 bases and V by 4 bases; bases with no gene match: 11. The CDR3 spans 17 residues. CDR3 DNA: TGTGCCAGCAGCTACCCCGGGACAGGGTTAGGGAACTATGGCTACACCTTC. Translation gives CASSYPGTGLGNYGYTF.